The rows below give T cell receptor beta chains drawn from one sample of a study of T cell clonotyping in hematopoietic cell transplantation. Sequencing used immunoSEQ multiplex PCR; TCRdb keeps in-frame clones, though not all of them. Of 35,000 to 45,000 clones listed, 90% to 95% are singletons. Sequences were derived from peripheral blood mononuclear cells, sampled before stem cell transplant. Receptor source: a man aged 40-55 years with chronic myeloid leukemia. Some clones in this sample may be carry-over from other donors' samples. The CDR3 runs from the conserved cysteine through the conserved F or W. D genes are given only for firm matches. Size values are once, few and many counts, or a class for expanded clones, and some rows have none.

>.|TRBV29-1|once|TRBJ2-5
TGCAGCGTTGAAACTTTAGGGGGGGCGATCCAGTACTTC
CSVETLGGAIQYF
>.|TRBV27|once|TRBJ1-2
TGTGCCAGCAGTTTTGGGACGGATAACTATGGCTACACCTTC
CASSFGTDNYGYTF
>.|TRBV21-1|.|TRBJ2-1
TGTGCCAGCAGCAAAGGCAAACAGTTGGGTGAGCAGTTCTTC
CASSKGKQLGEQFF
>TRBD1|TRBV7-2|.|TRBJ2-3
TGTGCCAGCATGCGGACAGGGATCGCTACGCAGTATTTT
CASMRTGIATQYF
>.|TRBV19|.|TRBJ2-5
TGTGCCAGTAGTATTCGGTACCAAGAGACCCAGTACTTC
CASSIRYQETQYF
>TRBD2|TRBV4-1|.|TRBJ2-5
TGCGCCAGCAGCCACATTGACCGTTTAGCGGGGGGGCAAAAGACCCAGTACTTC
CASSHIDRLAGGQKTQYF
>TRBD2|TRBV28|once|TRBJ2-3
TGTGCCAGCAGTTTTCTTAAACTAGCGGCAGAAGATACGCAGTATTTT
CASSFLKLAAEDTQYF
>.|TRBV5-1|.|TRBJ2-6
TGCGCCAGCAGCTTGGAACAGGGGGGGATTACCTCTGGGGCCAACGTCCTGACTTTC
CASSLEQGGITSGANVLTF
>.|TRBV7-2|.|TRBJ2-1
TGTGCCAGCACCTGGACACTTTGGAATGAGCAGTTCTTC
CASTWTLWNEQFF
>TRBD1|TRBV4-2|.|TRBJ2-3
TGTGCCAGCAGCCTCGAGGGGGCGAGCACAGATACGCAGTATTTT
CASSLEGASTDTQYF
>.|TRBV6-5|.|TRBJ1-1
TGTGCCAGCAGAGGGGGGCAGGGCCCGGGAGCTTTCTTT
CASRGGQGPGAFF
>TRBD1|TRBV10-3|.|TRBJ1-5
TGTGCCATCAGGGGGGACAGGGGGCGGGATAGCAATCAGCCCCAGCATTTT
CAIRGDRGRDSNQPQHF
>TRBD1|TRBV4-3|.|TRBJ1-5
TGCGCCAGCAGCCAAGGGACAGGGAATAATCAGCCCCAGCATTTT
CASSQGTGNNQPQHF
>.|TRBV29-1|once|TRBJ1-3
TGCAGCGTCGCTTCGGGAGTTTATGGAAACACCATATATTTT
CSVASGVYGNTIYF
>TRBD1|TRBV5-1|.|TRBJ2-1
TGCGCCAGCAGCTGGACAGGGGATGAGCAGTTCTTC
CASSWTGDEQFF
>.|TRBV5-1|.|TRBJ1-1
TGCGCCAGCAGCCCCGGGCGTCAGGGGCCAATGAACACTGAAGCTTTCTTT
CASSPGRQGPMNTEAFF
>.|TRBV2|.|TRBJ1-4
TGTGCCAGCACCGAACTACAGGAAAAACTGTTTTTT
CASTELQEKLFF
>TRBD1|TRBV19|.|TRBJ1-1
TGTGCCAGTAGGGACAGGGCCTTGAACACTGAAGCTTTCTTT
CASRDRALNTEAFF
>TRBD1|TRBV5-4|.|TRBJ2-7
TGTGCCAGCAGCTCTCCGGGACAGGGATCCTACGAGCAGTACTTC
CASSSPGQGSYEQYF
>.|TRBV7-3|once|TRBJ1-1
TGTGCCAGCAGTCAAAACGGGGTCGAGACCACTGAAGCTTTCTTT
CASSQNGVETTEAFF
>.|TRBV27|.|TRBJ2-7
TGTGCCAGCAGTGCGGCGGGTTCCTACGAGCAGTACTTC
CASSAAGSYEQYF
>.|TRBV6-5|.|TRBJ2-7
TGTGCCAGCAGTTCCCGTCCGGGACTTGACTACGAGCAGTACTTC
CASSSRPGLDYEQYF
>.|TRBV14|.|TRBJ1-6
TGTGCCAGCAGCCAGCACACCGGGACACCCCTCCACTTT
CASSQHTGTPLHF
>TRBD1|TRBV2|.|TRBJ1-3
TGTGCCAGCAGTGATGGACAGGGTTTCGGAAACACCATATATTTT
CASSDGQGFGNTIYF
>TRBD1|TRBV13|few|TRBJ1-2
TGTGCCAGCAGCTTAGGCCTTGGACAGGGTAACTACACCTTC
CASSLGLGQGNYTF
>.|TRBV28|.|TRBJ1-2
TGTGCCAGCAGTTTGTCTCAGGGGCGACTAACTAACTATGGCTACACCTTC
CASSLSQGRLTNYGYTF
>TRBD2|TRBV7-9|.|TRBJ2-3
TGTGCCAGCAGCCCCGGACTAGCGTGGCGCACAGATACGCAGTATTTT
CASSPGLAWRTDTQYF
>.|TRBV4-3|.|TRBJ1-2
TGCGCCAGCAGCCAAGATAACAGGTGGTATGGCTACACCTTC
CASSQDNRWYGYTF
>TRBD1|TRBV6-8|.|TRBJ2-2
TGTGCCAGCAGCCCGGGACAGGGGTCCGGGGAGCTGTTTTTT
CASSPGQGSGELFF
>.|TRBV6-6|.|TRBJ1-1
TGTGCCACGGGCCCAGGGTGGGGGGCTTCCACTGAAGCTTTCTTT
CATGPGWGASTEAFF
>.|TRBV19|.|TRBJ1-5
TGTGCCAGTACCCCTTTGGACAGCGCCTATAGCAATCAGCCCCAGCATTTT
CASTPLDSAYSNQPQHF
>.|TRBV7-9|.|TRBJ2-1
TGTGCCAGCAGCTTCGGTGACCGCAGTGAGCAGTTCTTC
CASSFGDRSEQFF
>.|TRBV5-1|.|TRBJ2-5
TGCGCCAGCAAAGTTCCAGGGAGTTTAGAGACCCAGTACTTC
CASKVPGSLETQYF
>TRBD2|TRBV7-2|.|TRBJ2-5
TGTGCCAGCAGCTTAGAGGCTAGCGGGGGATTTGAGACCCAGTACTTC
CASSLEASGGFETQYF
>.|TRBV30|.|TRBJ1-5
TGTGCCTGGACCCCTGCCCTATGGCAGCCCCAGCATTTT
CAWTPALWQPQHF
>.|TRBV29-1|few|TRBJ1-1
TGCAGCGGACGATCACCGGGGACTGAAGCTTTCTTT
CSGRSPGTEAFF
>TRBD1|TRBV19|.|TRBJ1-2
TGTGCCAGTAGTAGAAGTGGGACAGGGGGTAACTATGGCTACACCTTC
CASSRSGTGGNYGYTF
>.|TRBV11-2|.|TRBJ2-2
TGTGCCAGCAGCTTAGGGGATGGGAGGGAGCTGTTTTTT
CASSLGDGRELFF
>.|TRBV19|.|TRBJ2-1
TGTGCCAGTAGTATCCAGGGATACAATGAGCAGTTCTTC
CASSIQGYNEQFF
>.|TRBV4-3|once|TRBJ2-2
TGCGCCAGCAGCCAAGACCACAACACCGGGGAGCTGTTTTTT
CASSQDHNTGELFF